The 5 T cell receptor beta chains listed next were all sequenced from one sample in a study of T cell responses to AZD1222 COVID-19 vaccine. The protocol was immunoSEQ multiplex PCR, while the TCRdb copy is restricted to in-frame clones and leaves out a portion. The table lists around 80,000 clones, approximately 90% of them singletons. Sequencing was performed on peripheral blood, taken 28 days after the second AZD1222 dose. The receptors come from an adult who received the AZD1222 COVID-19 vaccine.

The CDR3 nucleotides read TGTGCCAGCAGACCGACTCGCAATGAGCAGTTCTTC. Translating it yields CASRPTRNEQFF. The chain combines TRBV6-4 with TRBJ2-1; D remains ambiguous. The CDR3 covers 12 residues. Germline-derived CDR1 and CDR2 are MRHNA and SNTAGT. Trimming stripped 6 bases from V and 6 bases from J, with 9 bases between.

CDR3 protein: CSARGGTVLFF. The CDR3 region has the DNA TGCAGTGCTAGGGGGGGGACAGTTCTGTTTTTT. The chain is built from TRBV20-1 and TRBJ1-4; 7 nucleotides line up with TRBD1. The ends lost 3 bases at V and 14 bases at J; junction bases unmatched: 6. CDR3 length: 11 residues. Germline lookup yields CDR1 DFQATT and CDR2 SNEGSKA (reference sequence).

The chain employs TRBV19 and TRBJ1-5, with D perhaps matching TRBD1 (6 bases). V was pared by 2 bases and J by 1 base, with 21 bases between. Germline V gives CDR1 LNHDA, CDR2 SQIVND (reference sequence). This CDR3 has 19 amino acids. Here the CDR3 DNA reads TGTGCCAGTAGTATAAGGGGGTCGGTTGGGAGAGTGAGCAATCAGCCCCAGCATTTT. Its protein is CASSIRGSVGRVSNQPQHF.

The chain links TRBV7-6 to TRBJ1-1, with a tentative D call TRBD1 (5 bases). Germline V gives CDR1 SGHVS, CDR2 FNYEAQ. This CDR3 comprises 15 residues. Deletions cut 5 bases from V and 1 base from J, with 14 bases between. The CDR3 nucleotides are TGTGCCAGCAGCAAACCGGGACCGGAGAACACTGAAGCTTTCTTT. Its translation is CASSKPGPENTEAFF.

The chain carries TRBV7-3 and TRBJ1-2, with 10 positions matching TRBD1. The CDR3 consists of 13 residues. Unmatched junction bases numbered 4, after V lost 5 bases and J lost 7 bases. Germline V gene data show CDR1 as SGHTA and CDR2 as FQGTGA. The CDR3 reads CASSLGQGSGYTF. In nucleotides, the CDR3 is TGTGCCAGCAGCCTGGGACAGGGGAGTGGCTACACCTTC.